This T cell receptor beta chain derives from a study of Graves' ophthalmopathy and Graves' hyperthyroidism. From RNA, the CDR3 regions of TCR beta chains were amplified and sequenced. First-round RT-PCR used HTBI primers; second-round multiplex PCR followed. TCRdb redid the calling of the multiplex PCR reads with MiXCR, one entry per CDR3 protein. This table holds hundreds of thousands of distinct CDR3 sequences, over 40% found once. The CDR3 loop spans 14 amino acids. V was cut by 8 bases and J by 0 bases, with 12 bases left in between. Per the germline V gene, CDR1 is SGHVS and CDR2 is FQNEAQ. Study findings and constraints: Blood was where most expanded thyroid clonotypes above 0.001 frequency also turned up.

On this clonotype: Its antigen is as yet unknown.

None of the included patients had other autoimmune diseases, uncontrolled infections, pregnancy or lactation, as these led to exclusion. This TCR derives from an adult man with Graves' ophthalmopathy. J is TRBJ2-3 and V is TRBV7-8, with D perhaps matching TRBD1 or TRBD2 (5 bases each). The sample consisted of peripheral blood. The CDR3 is CASPGTASTDTQYF. The DNA for the CDR3 is TGTGCCAGCCCCGGGACCGCTAGCACAGATACGCAGTATTTT.